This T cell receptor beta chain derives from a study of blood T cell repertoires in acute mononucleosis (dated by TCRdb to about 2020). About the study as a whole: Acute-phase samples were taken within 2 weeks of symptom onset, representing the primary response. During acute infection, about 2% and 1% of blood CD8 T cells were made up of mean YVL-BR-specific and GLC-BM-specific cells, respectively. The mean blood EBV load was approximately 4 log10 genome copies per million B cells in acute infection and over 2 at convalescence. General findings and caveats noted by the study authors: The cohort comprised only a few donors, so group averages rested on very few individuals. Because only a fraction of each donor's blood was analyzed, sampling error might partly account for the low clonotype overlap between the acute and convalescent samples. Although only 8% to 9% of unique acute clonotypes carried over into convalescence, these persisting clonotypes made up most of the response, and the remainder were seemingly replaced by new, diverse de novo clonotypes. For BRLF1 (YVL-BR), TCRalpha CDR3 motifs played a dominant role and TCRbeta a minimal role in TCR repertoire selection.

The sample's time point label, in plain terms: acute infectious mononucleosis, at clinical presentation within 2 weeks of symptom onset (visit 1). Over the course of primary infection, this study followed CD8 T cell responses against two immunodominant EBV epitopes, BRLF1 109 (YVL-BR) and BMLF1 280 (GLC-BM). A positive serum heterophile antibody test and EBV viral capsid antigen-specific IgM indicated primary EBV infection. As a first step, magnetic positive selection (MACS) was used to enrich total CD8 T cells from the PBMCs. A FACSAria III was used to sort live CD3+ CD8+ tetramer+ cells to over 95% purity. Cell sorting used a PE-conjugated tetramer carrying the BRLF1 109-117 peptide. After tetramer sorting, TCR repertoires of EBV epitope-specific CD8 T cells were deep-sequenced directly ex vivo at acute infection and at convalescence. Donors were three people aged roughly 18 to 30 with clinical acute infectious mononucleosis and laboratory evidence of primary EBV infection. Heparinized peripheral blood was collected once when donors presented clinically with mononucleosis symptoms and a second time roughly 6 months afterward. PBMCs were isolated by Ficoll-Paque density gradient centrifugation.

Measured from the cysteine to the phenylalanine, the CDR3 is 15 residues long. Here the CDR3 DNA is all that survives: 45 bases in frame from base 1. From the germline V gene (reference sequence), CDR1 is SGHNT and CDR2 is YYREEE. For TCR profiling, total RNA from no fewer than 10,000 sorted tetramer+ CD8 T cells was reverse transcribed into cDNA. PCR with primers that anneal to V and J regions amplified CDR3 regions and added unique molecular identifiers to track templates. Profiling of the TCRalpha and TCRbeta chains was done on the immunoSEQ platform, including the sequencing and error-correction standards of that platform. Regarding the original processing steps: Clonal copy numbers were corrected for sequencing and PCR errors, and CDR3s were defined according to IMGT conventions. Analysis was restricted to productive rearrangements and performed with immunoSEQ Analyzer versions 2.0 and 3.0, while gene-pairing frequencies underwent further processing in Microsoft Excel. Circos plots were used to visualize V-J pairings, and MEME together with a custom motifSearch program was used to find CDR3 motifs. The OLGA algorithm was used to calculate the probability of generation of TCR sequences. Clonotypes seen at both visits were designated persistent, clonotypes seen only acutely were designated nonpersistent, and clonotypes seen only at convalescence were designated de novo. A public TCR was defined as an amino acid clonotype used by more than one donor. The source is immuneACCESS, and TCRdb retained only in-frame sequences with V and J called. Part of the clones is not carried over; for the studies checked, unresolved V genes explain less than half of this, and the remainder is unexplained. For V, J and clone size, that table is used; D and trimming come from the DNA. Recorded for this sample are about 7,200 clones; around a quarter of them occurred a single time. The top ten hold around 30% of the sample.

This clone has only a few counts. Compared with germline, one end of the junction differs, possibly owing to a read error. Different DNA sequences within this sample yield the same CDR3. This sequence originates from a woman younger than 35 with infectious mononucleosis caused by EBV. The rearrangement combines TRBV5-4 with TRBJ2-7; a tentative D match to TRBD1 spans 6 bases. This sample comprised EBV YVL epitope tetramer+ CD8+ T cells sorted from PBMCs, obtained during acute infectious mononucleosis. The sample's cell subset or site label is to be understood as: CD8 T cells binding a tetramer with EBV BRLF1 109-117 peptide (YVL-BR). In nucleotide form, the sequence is TGCGCCAGCAGCCAAGAAGGACAGCTTTCCTACGAGCAGTACTTC. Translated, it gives CASSQEGQLSYEQYF.